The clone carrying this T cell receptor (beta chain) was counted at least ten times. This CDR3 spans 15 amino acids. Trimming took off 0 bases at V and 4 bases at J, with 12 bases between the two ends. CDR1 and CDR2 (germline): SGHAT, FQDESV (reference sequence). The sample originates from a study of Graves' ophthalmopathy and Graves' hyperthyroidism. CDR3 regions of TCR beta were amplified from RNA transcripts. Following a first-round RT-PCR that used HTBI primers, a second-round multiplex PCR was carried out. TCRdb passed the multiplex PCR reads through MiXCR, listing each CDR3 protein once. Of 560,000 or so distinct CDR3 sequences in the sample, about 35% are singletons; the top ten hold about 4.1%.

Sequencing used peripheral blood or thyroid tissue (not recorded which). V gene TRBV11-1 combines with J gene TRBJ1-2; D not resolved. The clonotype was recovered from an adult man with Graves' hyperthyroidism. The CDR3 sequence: CASSLAPGEPYGYTF. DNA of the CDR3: TGTGCCAGCAGCTTAGCCCCCGGAGAACCCTATGGCTACACCTTC.